Following are 31 T cell receptor beta chains from one sample sequenced in a study of beta chain features in type 1 diabetes. Study results and limitations: People with Type 1 diabetes carried modestly yet significantly shorter TCRB CDR3s in all four CD4+ subsets.

The isolated RNA, all of it, was reverse transcribed, so expressed TCRB transcripts were what got sequenced. Measured with immunoSEQ multiplex PCR; TCRdb has only the in-frame clones, and not every one. The data show approximately 44,000 clones, with 66% seen just once and about 2% held by the top ten. Their antigens remain unidentified. Input material: Tregs from blood. The receptor source for this set is a woman aged 18-30 years with type 1 diabetes.

This clone was detected only a few times. The chain employs TRBV5-6 and TRBJ2-7; D gene unclear. The CDR3 runs to 11 residues. The V end was cut by 2 bases, the J end by 4 bases, with 4 bases between. CDR1 is SGHDT, CDR2 YYEEEE, per germline. CDR3 sequence: CASSFGYEQYF. In DNA, the CDR3 is TGTGCCAGCAGCTTCGGGTACGAGCAGTACTTC.

The chain recombines TRBV4-3 with TRBJ2-1; 7 nucleotides agree with TRBD1. The CDR3 is 16 residues long. CDR1 and CDR2 (germline): LGHNA, YSLEER. Trimming removed 0 bases from V and 4 bases from J; junction bases left unmatched: 6. CDR3: CASSQDPTGPYNEQFF. In DNA form, the CDR3 reads TGCGCCAGCAGCCAAGACCCGACAGGGCCTTACAATGAGCAGTTCTTC.

The chain carries TRBV7-9 and TRBJ2-7; D gene uncertain. The length of the CDR3 is 13 residues. CDR1 SEHNR and CDR2 FQNEAQ come from the germline V gene (reference sequence). Trimming left V 5 bases short and J 3 bases short, with 11 bases between. CDR3 region: CASSLSFGYEQYF. The CDR3 nucleotides are TGTGCCAGCAGCCTTAGCTTTGGCTACGAGCAGTACTTC.

The chain links TRBV7-6 to TRBJ1-4, with D possibly matching TRBD1 (5 bases). In germline, CDR1 is SGHVS, CDR2 FNYEAQ. V gave up 3 bases and J gave up 7 bases, with 9 bases separating them. The length of the CDR3 is 13 residues. The CDR3 nucleotides are TGTGCCAGCAGCTTTGCGGGGGGTGAAAAACTGTTTTTT. This translates into CASSFAGGEKLFF. Using reference TRBV7-6 and TRBJ1-4 for the parts outside the CDR3, the full variable domain is GAGVSQSPRYKVTKRGQDVALRCDPISGHVSLYWYRQALGQGPEFLTYFNYEAQQDKSGLPNDRFSAERPEGSISTLTIQRTEQRDSAMYRCASSFAGGEKLFFGSGTQLSVL.

This clone occurred once. This rearrangement joins TRBV5-6 to TRBJ1-5; D not resolved. V lost 1 base and J 4 bases, leaving 6 bases between the germline ends. The germline gives CDR1 SGHDT, CDR2 YYEEEE. The CDR3 contains 13 residues. The CDR3 spells CASSLFRNQPQHF. CDR3 bases: TGTGCCAGCAGCTTGTTCCGTAATCAGCCCCAGCATTTT. The full variable domain, completed using reference TRBV5-6 and TRBJ1-5, is DAGVTQSPTHLIKTRGQQVTLRCSPKSGHDTVSWYQQALGQGPQFIFQYYEEEERQRGNFPDRFSGHQFPNYSSELNVNALLLGDSALYLCASSLFRNQPQHFGDGTRLSIL.

This clone was detected only once. V gene TRBV6-5 combines with J gene TRBJ1-2; maybe TRBD1 (6 bases). The length of the CDR3 is 15 residues. Germline CDR1 MNHEY, CDR2 SVGAGI. V gave up 0 bases and J gave up 5 bases, with 13 bases separating them. Here the CDR3 reads CASSYSGGGEYGYTF. The DNA of the CDR3 is TGTGCCAGCAGTTACTCGGGAGGGGGGGAGTATGGCTACACCTTC.

The genes are TRBV27 and TRBJ1-6, with 8 positions matching TRBD1. The V gene end was trimmed by 1 base and the J gene end by 8 bases; junction bases not matched to a gene: 19. The CDR3 runs 20 residues. Per germline, CDR1 MNHEY and CDR2 SMNVEV (reference sequence). CDR3 protein: CASSLLGIAQDRATHSPLHF. The CDR3 DNA is TGTGCCAGCAGTTTATTAGGAATCGCACAGGACAGGGCGACCCATTCACCCCTCCACTTT.

The rearrangement links TRBV5-6 to TRBJ2-5; possible D gene TRBD2, 5 bases. This CDR3 has 14 residues. Germline V gene lookup returns CDR1 SGHDT and CDR2 YYEEEE. The ends were cut back, 0 bases at V and 1 base at J, with 7 bases in the middle. CDR3 DNA sequence: TGTGCCAGCAGCTTGGGGACTGTCCAAGAGACCCAGTACTTC. It yields the protein CASSLGTVQETQYF.

Comment on this clone: One junction end does not reproduce the germline sequence, and a read error may be involved. J is TRBJ2-1 and V is TRBV5-1; TRBD1 matches 7 bases. There are 15 residues in the CDR3. Looked up from germline, CDR1 is SGHRS and CDR2 is YFSETQ. CDR3 DNA sequence: TGCGCCAGCAGCCGCGCCAGGGGGAGTGACAATGAGCAGCTCTTC. Translated, it gives CASSRARGSDNEQLF.

J is TRBJ2-7 and V is TRBV28; TRBD1 matches at 7 bases. CDR1 is MDHEN and CDR2 is SYDVKM in the germline V gene. V dropped 10 bases and J dropped 2; count of bases not matched to a gene: 8. The CDR3 contains 13 residues. The CDR3 DNA follows: TGTGCCACCGAACAGGGGAGCCCCTACGAGCAGTACTTC. Its protein is CATEQGSPYEQYF.

The J gene is TRBJ2-2, the V gene TRBV11-3, with D tentatively TRBD1 (6 bases). Trimming pared 5 bases from V and 0 bases from J, leaving 10 bases between. CDR1 is SGHNT, CDR2 YENEEA, per germline. The CDR3 totals 15 residues. The CDR3 reads CASSLQGPNTGELFF. For the CDR3, the DNA is TGTGCCAGCAGCCTACAGGGTCCGAACACCGGGGAGCTGTTTTTT.

The V and J genes are TRBV9 and TRBJ2-7, with 9 positions matching TRBD2. This CDR3 has 16 residues. Germline V gene data show CDR1 as SGDLS and CDR2 as YYNGEE. V dropped 0 bases and J dropped 6; count of bases not matched to a gene: 10. CDR3 nucleotide sequence: TGTGCCAGCAGCGTAGTAGCTGCGGGGGGGATGATCGAGCAGTACTTC. Its protein is CASSVVAAGGMIEQYF.

Here the CDR3 reads CASSVEQGGYGYTF. The CDR3 region has the DNA TGTGCCAGCAGCGTAGAACAGGGGGGCTATGGCTACACCTTC. V usage is TRBV9 and J usage is TRBJ1-2, with 8 bases matching TRBD1. In germline, CDR1 is SGDLS, CDR2 YYNGEE. The CDR3 contains 14 residues. The V and J ends lost 0 bases and 4 bases, in that order; junction bases with no gene match: 2.

The J gene is TRBJ2-5, the V gene TRBV5-1; weak D call: TRBD2 (6 bases). CDR3 length: 14 amino acids. Trimming took off 4 bases at V and 1 base at J, with 11 bases between the two ends. Germline V lookup: CDR1 SGHRS, CDR2 YFSETQ. The CDR3 here is CASSMSGFQETQYF. CDR3 coding DNA: TGCGCCAGCAGCATGAGCGGGTTCCAAGAGACCCAGTACTTC.

The V gene is TRBV5-1, the J gene TRBJ2-3; a possible D gene is TRBD1 (6 bases). Between the trimmed V and J ends, which lost 4 bases and 4 bases, there was a span of 16 bases. From germline, CDR1 is SGHRS and CDR2 YFSETQ. The CDR3 totals 15 residues. The CDR3 nucleotides are TGCGCCAGCAGCCCTACCAGGGGAAACGCAGATACGCAGTATTTT. Its translation is CASSPTRGNADTQYF.

V is TRBV30 and J is TRBJ2-2; a possible D gene is TRBD2 (6 bases). Trimming cost V 2 bases and J 2 bases, with 15 bases left between them. The CDR3 covers 16 residues. CDR1 is GTSNPN and CDR2 is SVGIG in the germline V gene (reference sequence). The CDR3 DNA reads TGTGCCTGGAGTAATCCTAGCGCCCCTAACACCGGGGAGCTGTTTTTT. Amino acids: CAWSNPSAPNTGELFF.

The genes are TRBV6-4 and TRBJ1-1; D is ambiguous. The CDR3 contains 14 residues. V was pared by 4 bases and J by 5 bases, with 14 bases between. The germline gives CDR1 MRHNA, CDR2 SNTAGT. Written as DNA, the CDR3 is TGTGCCAGCAGTGCCCTCGGCAGAGGGACTGAAGCTTTCTTT. It translates to CASSALGRGTEAFF.

This clone has just one count. The rearrangement uses TRBV5-1 and TRBJ2-4, with D tentatively TRBD1 (5 bases). Trimming cost V 4 bases and J 8 bases, with 13 bases left between them. Germline V lookup: CDR1 SGHRS, CDR2 YFSETQ. The CDR3 covers 13 residues. The CDR3 sequence is CASSARVWDIQYF. CDR3 DNA: TGCGCCAGCAGCGCCAGGGTTTGGGACATTCAGTACTTC.

The chain combines TRBV28 with TRBJ2-7, with a weak D call TRBD2 (6 bases). The CDR3 loop spans 14 amino acids. V gave up 6 bases and J gave up 1 base, with 13 bases separating them. The germline V gene has CDR1 MDHEN and CDR2 SYDVKM. The CDR3 reads CASREVDYSYEQYF. CDR3 in DNA: TGTGCCAGCAGGGAAGTGGACTATTCCTACGAGCAGTACTTC.

The chain combines TRBV12-5 with TRBJ2-1; D call uncertain. Germline values: CDR1 LGHNT, CDR2 FRNRAP. Trimming took 4 bases from V and 7 from J, leaving 11 bases between them. This CDR3 is built from 13 residues. The CDR3, as DNA: TGTGCTAGTGGTTCGGGTGGTAGGAATGAGCAGTTCTTC. Encoded protein: CASGSGGRNEQFF.

This clone occurred a few times. The genes are TRBV18 and TRBJ2-3, with D perhaps matching TRBD1 (5 bases). There are 17 residues in the CDR3. The ends were cut back, 0 bases at V and 0 bases at J, with 13 bases in the middle. Germline CDR1 KGHSH, CDR2 LQKENI. The CDR3 sequence is CASSPPTVDLSTDTQYF. CDR3 coding DNA: TGTGCCAGCTCACCACCGACAGTTGATTTGAGCACAGATACGCAGTATTTT.

About this clone itself: Germline and junction disagree at one end, which may indicate a read error. The V call is TRBV7-9, the J call TRBJ2-1; no reliable D call. CDR3 length: 12 amino acids. In germline, CDR1 is SEHNR, CDR2 FQNEAQ (reference sequence). The CDR3 reads CASSLVGALVLF. CDR3 bases: TGTGCCAGCAGCTTAGTCGGAGCGCTCGTGCTCTTC. Filled out from reference TRBV7-9 and TRBJ2-1, the complete variable domain reads DTGVSQNPRHKITKRGQNVTFRCDPISEHNRLYWYRQTLGQGPEFLTYFQNEAQLEKSRLLSDRFSAERPKGSFSTLEIQRTEQGDSAMYLCASSLVGALVLFGPGTRLTVL.

The gene calls are TRBV28 and TRBJ2-1; D perhaps matches TRBD2 (5 bases). The V and J ends lost 8 bases and 15 bases respectively, with 20 bases between them. CDR3 size: 12 residues. The germline V gene encodes CDR1 MDHEN and CDR2 SYDVKM. The CDR3 reads CASRPGLFPWFF. As DNA, the CDR3 is TGTGCCAGCCGTCCCGGACTTTTCCCCTGGTTCTTC.

As to this clone: This specimen includes other DNA sequences encoding the same CDR3. V and J are TRBV7-9 and TRBJ1-4; D gene unclear. CDR3 length: 16 amino acids. Germline CDR1 and CDR2: SEHNR and FQNEAQ (reference sequence). With 5 bases removed from V and 4 bases from J, the gap between germline ends came to 17 bases. The CDR3 protein is CASSPGEYRLNEKLFF. The CDR3 bases are TGTGCCAGCAGCCCCGGGGAGTACAGACTTAATGAAAAACTGTTTTTT.

This rearrangement joins TRBV30 to TRBJ2-1; 8 nucleotides align to TRBD2. The V segment lost 6 bases and the J segment 6 bases; nucleotides outside the gene matches: 4. Germline V lookup: CDR1 GTSNPN, CDR2 SVGIG (reference sequence). The CDR3 length is 12 residues. The CDR3 is CACRTSGNEQFF. CDR3 nucleotide sequence: TGTGCCTGCCGAACTAGCGGCAATGAGCAGTTCTTC.

The rearrangement joins TRBV5-3 to TRBJ1-1; perhaps TRBD1 as D (6 bases). TRBV5-3 is noted as an ORF with a role that remains uncertain. This CDR3 region has 17 residues. Trimming pared 4 bases from V and 5 bases from J, leaving 24 bases between. The chain's CDR3 is CARSRFIGLGRGTEAFF. CDR3 DNA: TGTGCCAGAAGCCGTTTTATAGGGCTGGGTAGGGGGACTGAAGCTTTCTTT.

This chain links TRBV6-5 with TRBJ2-7, with 13 nucleotides matching TRBD2. The CDR3 extends over 12 amino acids. Germline CDR1 reads MNHEY; CDR2 reads SVGAGI. J gave up 9 bases and V 10 bases, and 6 bases lay outside the gene matches. CDR3 sequence reads: CAITGTSGVQYF. The CDR3 DNA reads as TGTGCCATCACCGGGACTAGCGGGGTGCAGTACTTC.

A few counts support this clone. V and J are TRBV7-2 and TRBJ2-2; 7 positions agree with TRBD2. This CDR3 has 14 residues. The germline CDR1 and CDR2 sequences are SGHTA and FQGNSA. V trimming: 7 bases; J trimming: 6 bases; junction bases outside the gene matches: 8. The CDR3, as DNA: TGTGCCAGCATCGCCGGGACTATCTCCGGGGAGCTGTTTTTT. This translates into CASIAGTISGELFF.

Relative to its sample, this clone is medium-sized. This chain joins TRBV29-1 and TRBJ1-1; D gene ambiguous. Germline V gives CDR1 SQVTM, CDR2 ANQGSEA. The V end lost 1 base, the J end lost 8 bases, and 8 bases lay between the germline ends. The CDR3 is 11 amino acids. In DNA, the CDR3 is TGCAGCGTTGAAGGTACAGCCGAAGCTTTCTTT. It is translated as CSVEGTAEAFF.

V and J are TRBV11-3 and TRBJ2-5, with D perhaps TRBD1 (5 bases). With 1 base removed from V and 1 base from J, the gap between germline ends came to 16 bases. Looked up from germline, CDR1 is SGHNT and CDR2 is YENEEA. The CDR3 consists of 17 residues. The CDR3 coding sequence is TGTGCCAGCAGCTTAGTAATTGTGTCAGGGCCCCAAGAGACCCAGTACTTC. This codes for CASSLVIVSGPQETQYF.

The CDR3 DNA sequence: TGTGCCAGCAGTGACCCCGGGACTACCCTCTACAATGAGCAGTTCTTC. Protein: CASSDPGTTLYNEQFF. The V call is TRBV25-1, the J call TRBJ2-1; 7 nucleotides match TRBD2. The V gene's germline CDR1 is MGHDK and CDR2 SYGVNS. The CDR3 runs to 16 residues. Trimming cost V 3 bases and J 3 bases; bases outside gene matches: 8.